This TCR beta chain was retrieved from a study of identifying expanded T cells in peripheral blood. Whole-study results and caveats: Over about two and four weeks, about 16 and 19 clones changed, versus approximately 1.2 between replicates. Across healthy donors, higher total template counts meant significantly greater roughly two-week count variance.

Regarding this clone: Its antigen is undetermined.

With V trimmed by 1 base and J by 0 bases, 12 bases remained unmatched. The CDR3 is made up of 21 amino acids. Germline lookup yields CDR1 MNHNS and CDR2 SASEGT. The protocol was immunoSEQ multiplex PCR, while the TCRdb copy is restricted to in-frame clones and leaves out a portion. The data contain about 89,000 clones, approximately 89% of them singletons. This rearrangement joins TRBV6-1 to TRBJ1-4; 12 nucleotides line up with TRBD1. The sample taken for sequencing was blood. This sequence was found in a person aged 18-70 years in good health. The chain's CDR3 is CASSEGGIGTGGFPTNEKLFF. CDR3 sequence (DNA): TGTGCCAGCAGTGAAGGAGGTATTGGGACAGGGGGCTTTCCAACTAATGAAAAACTGTTTTTT.